The clone carrying this T cell receptor beta chain was detected only a few times. Its antigen remains unknown. The data are from a study of T-cell reconstitution after alpha-beta-depleted transplantation in children. Study-wide points: From surviving recipient T cells and thymic progenitors came the high day-60 TCRbeta diversity observed in some patients. Expanded graft clones numbering several hundred reportedly gave rise to alpha-beta T cells about two months after transplant. Most T-cell counts and diversity one year after the transplant came from T cells that were newly produced.

Preparing the TCRbeta library involved the use of unique molecular identifiers. TCRdb reprocessed the PCR reads via MiXCR and lists one record per CDR3 protein. Of fewer than 400,000 distinct CDR3 sequences detected, around 25% appear once; the ten largest clones hold 11%. The CDR3 spans 15 residues. The germline V gene encodes CDR1 MNHEY and CDR2 SVGEGT. V dropped 5 bases and J dropped 5; count of bases not matched to a gene: 8. The source is a male patient aged 5 to 17 who had a stem cell transplant for acute lymphoblastic leukemia, so the T cells may come from the graft donor. The sample here was PBMCs, mostly from graft donor cells, taken 180 days after TCRalphabeta/CD19-depleted stem cell transplant. The chain employs TRBV6-2 or TRBV6-3 and TRBJ1-4; 7 bases fit TRBD1. The CDR3 is CASSPLRDRNEKLFF. The CDR3 DNA reads TGTGCCAGCAGTCCGCTCCGGGACAGAAATGAAAAACTGTTTTTT.